Reported below is one T cell receptor beta chain. The antigen is undetermined. The sample comes from a study of STAT5B mutations in CD4+ large granular lymphocyte leukemia. Study results and caveats: Without putative leukemic clones, patient CD4-sorted repertoires remained more clonal than healthy CD4+ repertoires.

Some clones are missing from TCRdb's copy, which holds only in-frame ones; the method was immunoSEQ multiplex PCR. The repertoire includes almost 30,000 clones, more than 60% of them detected once, and approximately 6.2% sits in the top ten. Per germline, CDR1 SGDLS and CDR2 YYNGEE. Trimming took 5 bases from V and 4 from J, leaving 12 bases between them. The CDR3 has 13 amino acids. The receptor was derived from a human donor in good health. Sequencing was carried out using CD4+ T cells from blood buffy coats. The chain has TRBV9 and TRBJ1-2, with D possibly being TRBD1 (5 bases). CDR3 in DNA: TGTGCCAGCAGGACAGCCAGCCCCTATGGCTACACCTTC. This gives the protein CASRTASPYGYTF.